A selection of T cell receptor beta chains follows, all from one sample in a study of metastatic and nonmetastatic thyroid tumors. TCRdb reassembled clones from the PCR reads with MiXCR. The sample lists approximately 32,000 clones, 21% occurring once. Sample: tumor tissue. All receptors come from a male donor with papillary thyroid cancer or a benign thyroid nodule (not recorded which). Some clones in this sample may be carry-over from other donors' samples. Each CDR3 is given without its conserved first and last residue. The order of the fields is V gene, CDR3 protein.

TRBV7-8 | ASSPIRSYYEQY
TRBV5-1 | ASSWSGAPSGNTIY
TRBV20-1 | SAQGLAGRGEETQY
TRBV11-3 | ASSSFVTTYEQY
TRBV9 | ASSPPQAGSNEQY
TRBV5-6 | DSRGTGATNEKLF
TRBV7-2 | ASSLLVGPYEQY
TRBV6-1 | ASRFGGGSYEHY
TRBV27 | ASSRFGSAMAYEQY
TRBV13 | ASSHSGGGRHSGANVLT
TRBV18 | ASSPFQGGDTEAF
TRBV20-1 | SARWRGTYEQY
TRBV6-2/TRBV6-3 | ARRPIQGAHLDKNIQY
TRBV12-3/TRBV12-4 | ASSLGDRVNTGELF
TRBV6-1 | ASSEVWVSGGYT
TRBV9 | ASSDGGAQY
TRBV5-6 | ASSLAQTDTQY
TRBV20-1 | SASPRRVAGNNEQF
TRBV7-2 | ASSQGQGSGQPQH
TRBV7-9 | ASSPGSRLKNIQY
TRBV18 | SSNQGGITYNEQF
TRBV20-1 | SARDTKLAGAGNEQF